This T cell receptor (beta chain) was sequenced during a study of blood T cells in healthy people across ages (dated by TCRdb to about 2015). About the full investigation: In model experiments, roughly one uniquely barcoded TCR beta cDNA molecule per two T cells was captured by template switching. The donors were divided into four age groups: young (average roughly 15 years), middle-aged (approximately 39), aged (roughly 60) and long-lived (82). Age-related changes in TCR beta repertoire diversity were measured in the study by deep sequencing normalized with unique cDNA molecular identifiers. For two donors (one aged 18 to 30 and one aged 80 or older), the study analyzed two additional independent replicas of 1 million unique cDNA reads from the same blood draw. To avoid experimental bias, donors of different ages were randomly spread across the sequencing lanes.

The approximately 39 donors, aged 6 to 90 years, were systemically healthy Caucasian individuals from Russia. Each donor gave ten milliliters of peripheral blood, collected into EDTA-treated Vacutainer tubes. Ficoll-Paque density-gradient centrifugation was used to isolate PBMCs, with at least 6 million per sample. Total RNA, at least 5.5 micrograms per sample, was extracted from PBMCs with Trizol reagent. The percentages of naive CD45RAhigh/CD27high T cells were determined by flow cytometry on a PBMC aliquot from every donor. The CDR3 starts with the cysteine, ends with the phenylalanine, and has 14 residues. The CDR3 DNA has 42 bases and is translated from base 1. V gives up 3 bases and J gives up 1 base, and the segment between their germline ends measures 9 bases. Based on the germline V gene, the CDR1 and CDR2 sequences are SGHTA and FQGTGA. Receptors were amplified or captured by 5' RACE. For sequencing, an Illumina HiSeq 2500 was employed. The second PCR ran for roughly 7 to 12 cycles and used a J-beta primer mix along with a sample-barcoded 5' primer. A unique molecular identifier was introduced onto each TCR beta cDNA molecule by a template-switch 5' adaptor carrying 12 random nucleotides. At least 2.5 million CDR3-containing paired-end reads were obtained from each sample. First-strand cDNA was synthesized from all RNA with the Mint cDNA synthesis kit, primed by a TRBC-specific oligonucleotide. After uracil-DNA glycosylase treatment, a first 18-cycle PCR used universal primers M1SS and BC2_uni_R on all cDNA. Per the authors' processing: For normalization, 1 million high-quality reads were randomly selected from each sample, with every read carrying a distinct molecular identifier. Reads with shared molecular identifiers were discarded instead of being binned into consensus sequences. MiTCR, set to a Q25 quality threshold and the strictest error-elimination algorithm, was used for CDR3 identification, clonotype clustering and error correction. A nonparametric unseen species model with Euler transformation was used to estimate a lower bound on total TCR beta diversity. In TCRdb, the public reads were trimmed at Q25 with fastp and aligned with MiXCR, with productive beta chains retained. Every CDR3 protein is listed once, alongside the most common genes and DNA of its rows. The V and J calls shown here were made by TCRdb, not taken from the authors' results. This sample lists around 800,000 distinct CDR3 sequences; roughly 50% were detected once. Together, the top ten hold roughly 37% of the sample.

The investigation overall reported the following: Compared with the aged group, more naive CD4+ T cells, fewer expanded clones and increased TCR diversity were shown by the long-lived group, suggesting age selection. Bulk unsorted PBMC profiling prevented conclusive comparison of naive and antigen-experienced compartments. The percentage of naive T cells measured by flow cytometry correlated strongly with observed TCR beta diversity. Total diversity estimates from one million sequenced T cells were considered lower bounds and underestimates. Observed TCR beta diversity per million T cells fell roughly linearly with age, and a significant reduction was already apparent by age around 40. Because the CMV infection status of the donors was unknown, age-related changes in expanded clonotypes may potentially have been confounded.

This clonotype was counted only a few times. Its antigen is still unknown. Within one base of it there is no much larger clone, and no base qualities were kept. The sample was blood. The clonotype was recovered from an older man in good health. The V gene is TRBV7-3 and the J gene is TRBJ1-1; the D gene cannot be resolved reliably. The CDR3 has the sequence CASSFDTSNTEAFF. The nucleotides are TGTGCCAGCAGCTTCGACACCTCGAACACTGAAGCTTTCTTT. Reference TRBV7-3 and TRBJ1-1 proteins supply the regions before and after the CDR3; the full variable domain is: GAGVSQTPSNKVTEKGKYVELRCDPISGHTALYWYRQSLGQGPEFLIYFQGTGAADDSGLPNDRFFAVRPEGSVSTLKIQRTERGDSAVYLCASSFDTSNTEAFFGQGTRLTVV.